The clone carrying this T cell receptor beta chain was counted once. The antigen is unknown. V was clipped by 3 bases and J by 2 bases; unmatched bases: 9. CDR3 length equals 16 residues. Germline V CDR1 and CDR2: MGHRA, YSYEKL. TCRdb's table, derived via immunoSEQ multiplex PCR, lists solely in-frame clones and lacks some. Of 120,000 or so clones in the sample, 80% to 90% were seen once. These data belong to a study of T cell responses to AZD1222 COVID-19 vaccine. Study-wide points: Unmutated variant regions are reportedly the target of nearly half of TCRs that are spike-specific. Regions 160-218 and 743-854 dominated among vaccine-associated CD4 TCRs spanning spike.

The sample consisted of peripheral blood, taken 28 days after the second AZD1222 dose. This chain joins TRBV4-1 and TRBJ2-7, with 8 bases matching TRBD1. The TCR comes from an adult who received the AZD1222 COVID-19 vaccine. The CDR3 DNA follows: TGCGCCAGCAGCCAGACCCAGGGGGCACGGACCTACGAGCAGTACTTC. Its protein product is CASSQTQGARTYEQYF.